This T cell receptor (beta chain) was observed in a study of T cells in localized non-small cell lung cancer. Worth noting for this clone: Its antigen is undetermined.

Repertoires were generated with immunoSEQ multiplex PCR, while TCRdb's copy carries only in-frame clones and drops some. The sample has under 30,000 clones, 75% to 90% seen once. Study-level results: Out of the top 100 tumor clones, a median around 60 were seen in adjacent lung.

Trimming took off 5 bases at V and 5 bases at J, with 10 bases between the two ends. From germline, CDR1 is SGHNT and CDR2 YENEEA. The CDR3 runs to 12 residues. The chain is built from TRBV11-3 and TRBJ2-7; possibly TRBD2 for D (6 bases). The sequencing here drew on peripheral blood, taken before any cancer treatment. The sequence was obtained from a female donor aged 60 or older with stage I lung adenocarcinoma. The CDR3 coding sequence is TGTGCCAGCAGCCCCGGAGGGGACGAGCAGTACTTC. This encodes CASSPGGDEQYF. The entire variable domain, with the rest obtained from reference TRBV11-3 and TRBJ2-7, is as follows: EAGVVQSPRYKIIEKKQPVAFWCNPISGHNTLYWYLQNLGQGPELLIRYENEEAVDDSQLPKDRFSAERLKGVDSTLKIQPAELGDSAVYLCASSPGGDEQYFGPGTRLTVT.